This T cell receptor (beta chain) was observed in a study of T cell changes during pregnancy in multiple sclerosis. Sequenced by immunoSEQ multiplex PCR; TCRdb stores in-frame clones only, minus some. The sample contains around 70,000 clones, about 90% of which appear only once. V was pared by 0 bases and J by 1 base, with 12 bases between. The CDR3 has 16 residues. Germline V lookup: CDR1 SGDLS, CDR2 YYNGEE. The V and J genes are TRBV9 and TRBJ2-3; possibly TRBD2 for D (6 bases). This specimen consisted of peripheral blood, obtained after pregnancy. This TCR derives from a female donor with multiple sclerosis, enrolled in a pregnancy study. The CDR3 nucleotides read TGTGCCAGCAGCGTAGCGGAGGGCCGGGGCACAGATACGCAGTATTTT. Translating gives CASSVAEGRGTDTQYF.